The 8 T cell receptor beta chains reported below all come from one sample, sequenced in a study of blood T cell repertoires in COVID-19. Profiled with immunoSEQ multiplex PCR; TCRdb holds only in-frame clones, not every one. The table records roughly 93,000 clones, 81% of them present only once. Source material: peripheral blood. The receptors come from a woman aged 80 or over with acute or convalescent COVID-19.

This clone showed up just once. The rearrangement uses TRBV18 and TRBJ1-3; 9 bases map to TRBD1. After removal of 1 base from V and 4 bases from J, the junction contained 2 bases not matched to a gene. The CDR3 extends over 15 amino acids. The germline gives CDR1 KGHSH, CDR2 LQKENI. DNA for the CDR3: TGTGCCAGCTCACCACTGGGACAGGGCGGAAACACCATATATTTT. Its protein product is CASSPLGQGGNTIYF.

The V call is TRBV6-1, the J call TRBJ1-3, with D unclear. Germline V CDR1 and CDR2: MNHNS, SASEGT. V lost 2 bases and J 4 bases, leaving 6 bases between the germline ends. This CDR3 region has 13 residues. As DNA, the CDR3 is TGTGCCAGCAGTGAATCTCTCGGAAACACCATATATTTT. As protein: CASSESLGNTIYF.

The chain joins TRBV2 to TRBJ2-2, with 10 bases that match TRBD1. The CDR3 length is 15 residues. V was clipped by 8 bases and J by 1 base; unmatched bases: 4. Looked up from germline, CDR1 is SNHLY and CDR2 is FYNNEI. The CDR3 DNA reads as TGTGCCAGCCGGACAGGGGGTATGAACACCGGGGAGCTGTTTTTT. Its protein is CASRTGGMNTGELFF.

The chain combines TRBV27 with TRBJ2-6, with a possible D match to TRBD2 (5 bases). The CDR3 contains 14 residues. V was pared by 5 bases and J by 4 bases, with 9 bases between. Germline-derived CDR1 and CDR2 are MNHEY and SMNVEV (reference sequence). As DNA, the CDR3 is TGTGCCAGCAGTCTCCGGGGAGGGGCCAACGTCCTGACTTTC. This codes for CASSLRGGANVLTF.

The J gene is TRBJ1-2, the V gene TRBV28, with D possibly being TRBD1 (6 bases). The CDR3 runs 13 residues. Germline V CDR1 and CDR2: MDHEN, SYDVKM. Trimming left V 5 bases short and J 6 bases short, with 13 bases between. DNA for the CDR3: TGTGCCAGCAGTGCCCCCGGGACACATGGCTACACCTTC. Protein product: CASSAPGTHGYTF.

The CDR3 DNA is TGTGCCAGCAGAATAAAAGGAGGAGATTCACCCCTCCACTTT. Translated, it gives CASRIKGGDSPLHF. This rearrangement joins TRBV2 to TRBJ1-6; no definite D call. CDR3 length equals 14 residues. V lost 6 bases and J 8 bases, leaving 14 bases between the germline ends. The germline gives CDR1 SNHLY, CDR2 FYNNEI.

This chain joins TRBV28 and TRBJ1-5; tentative D call: TRBD1 (6 bases). The CDR3 has 12 amino acids. Germline CDR1 MDHEN, CDR2 SYDVKM. CDR3: CASRGGNQPQHF. Written as DNA, the CDR3 is TGTGCGTCGAGGGGGGGGAATCAGCCCCAGCATTTT.

The sample holds one count of this clone. The chain combines TRBV19 with TRBJ2-7, with TRBD1 identical over 11 bases. This CDR3 has 14 amino acids. Germline trimming cut 4 bases from V and 6 bases from J; bases unmatched to any gene: 5. Germline assignment: CDR1 LNHDA and CDR2 SQIVND (reference sequence). CDR3: CASSSGQGAVEQYF. The CDR3 DNA reads as TGTGCCAGTAGTAGTGGACAGGGGGCCGTCGAGCAGTACTTC.